The 9 T cell receptor beta chains reported below all come from one sample, sequenced in a study of T cells in Graves' hyperthyroidism and ophthalmopathy. It was RNA transcripts that yielded the amplified TCR beta CDR3 regions. First-round RT-PCR of the TCR CDR3 relied on the HTBI primer set. In TCRdb, the multiplex PCR reads were re-called with MiXCR into one record per CDR3 protein. The sample holds 480,000 or so distinct CDR3 sequences, approximately 15% seen once. The sample was blood. Every receptor here comes from a woman younger than 35 with Graves' hyperthyroidism.

At least ten counts were recorded for this clonotype. The V call is TRBV2, the J call TRBJ1-1; perhaps TRBD1 as D (5 bases). CDR1 is SNHLY and CDR2 is FYNNEI in the germline V gene. The V end was cut by 3 bases, the J end by 12 bases, with 8 bases between. CDR3 length: 10 residues. Here the CDR3 DNA reads TGTGCCAGCAGTGAGGGACGAACTTTCTTT. Protein product: CASSEGRTFF.

The rearrangement links TRBV13 to TRBJ1-2; maybe TRBD1 (6 bases). Trimming took off 0 bases at V and 7 bases at J, with 12 bases between the two ends. Germline loops: CDR1 PRHDT, CDR2 FYEKMQ (reference sequence). The CDR3 length is 14 residues. In DNA form, the CDR3 reads TGTGCCAGCAGCTTAGGTTGGGGACAAGGTGGCTACACCTTC. Its protein is CASSLGWGQGGYTF.

This clonotype was found a few times. The chain is built from TRBV19 and TRBJ2-4, with a possible D match to TRBD1 (5 bases). V dropped 1 base and J dropped 0 bases, with 10 bases sitting between them. CDR3 length: 16 residues. The V gene's germline CDR1 is LNHDA and CDR2 SQIVND (reference sequence). CDR3 sequence reads: CASSIGAREAKNIQYF. CDR3 nucleotide sequence: TGTGCCAGTAGTATAGGGGCCAGGGAAGCCAAAAACATTCAGTACTTC.

This clonotype was recorded at least ten times. The chain recombines TRBV27 with TRBJ2-2, with D possibly TRBD1 on 5 matching bases. CDR1 is MNHEY, CDR2 SMNVEV, per germline (reference sequence). Deletions cut 8 bases from V and 5 bases from J, with 18 bases between. The CDR3 contains 15 residues. The CDR3 here is CASRRPGPWTGELFF. In DNA, the CDR3 is TGTGCCAGCCGCCGTCCAGGGCCGTGGACCGGGGAGCTGTTTTTT.

Worth noting for this clonotype: A single base separates this from a much larger clone, so it may be a read error. The chain couples TRBV2 to TRBJ2-1, with D possibly being TRBD2 (6 bases). The CDR3 totals 15 residues. Germline V gives CDR1 SNHLY, CDR2 FYNNEI. V was trimmed by 7 bases and J by 2 bases, leaving 15 bases between them. The CDR3 DNA sequence: TGTGCCAGCACCCCCTTCGGGGGAGCCTACAATGAGCAGTTCTTC. Protein product: CASTPFGGAYNEQFF.

This clonotype was seen at least ten times. V usage is TRBV7-3 and J usage is TRBJ2-5; 7 positions match TRBD2. V lost 0 bases to trimming and J lost 11 bases; unmatched junction nucleotides: 6. CDR1 is SGHTA and CDR2 is FQGTGA in the germline V gene. The CDR3 covers 13 residues. CDR3 nucleotide sequence: TGTGCCAGCAGCTTAACGGGGACGGGAGGACAGTACTTC. This encodes CASSLTGTGGQYF.

This clonotype was detected many times. The J gene is TRBJ2-7, the V gene TRBV11-2; TRBD1 agrees at 9 bases. V gave up 0 bases and J gave up 3 bases; unmatched junction bases: 6. CDR3 length: 16 amino acids. CDR1 and CDR2 from the germline V gene are SGHAT and FQNNGV. In DNA, the CDR3 is TGTGCCAGCAGCTTAGATCTCGGACAGGGGCGCTACGAGCAGTACTTC. It translates to CASSLDLGQGRYEQYF.

This clonotype was detected many times. V gene TRBV2 combines with J gene TRBJ2-5, with D possibly being TRBD1 (6 bases). This CDR3 has 12 amino acids. Germline lookup yields CDR1 SNHLY and CDR2 FYNNEI. Trimming left V 4 bases short and J 6 bases short, with 9 bases between. This CDR3 is CASSAGEKTQYF. The CDR3 nucleotides read TGTGCCAGCAGTGCAGGGGAAAAGACCCAGTACTTC.

V gene TRBV5-1 combines with J gene TRBJ2-2; 7 bases agree with TRBD1. The CDR3 has 14 residues. Germline-derived CDR1 and CDR2 are SGHRS and YFSETQ. J gave up 4 bases and V 4 bases, and 4 bases lay outside the gene matches. The CDR3 sequence: CASSEGQPTGELFF. The DNA of the CDR3 is TGCGCCAGCAGCGAGGGACAGCCCACCGGGGAGCTGTTTTTT.